Listed below are T cell receptor beta chains from one sample, sequenced in a study of blood T cell repertoires in COVID-19. The assay was immunoSEQ multiplex PCR, and TCRdb's table has in-frame clones only and misses some. The repertoire holds a few hundred thousand clones, almost 90% seen once, with roughly 2% in the top ten. Sequenced sample: peripheral blood. These receptors originate from a woman aged 60-70 years with COVID-19, enrolled during active disease. The CDR3 runs from the conserved cysteine through the conserved F or W. Each record gives: clone size, V gene, CDR3 length, J gene, D gene, CDR3 DNA, CDR3 protein. A D gene is named only where the DNA matches it firmly. Expanded clones are given a class, and other clones once, few, many or no size at all.

.	TRBV9	16	TRBJ1-3	.	TGTGCCAGCAGCCCCACTCGGGGGACGGCTGGAAACACCATATATTTT	CASSPTRGTAGNTIYF
.	TRBV30	14	TRBJ1-2	.	TGTGCCTGGAGTGTACGCGGGAGTTACTATGGCTACACCTTC	CAWSVRGSYYGYTF
.	TRBV18	13	TRBJ1-3	TRBD1	TGTGCCAGCTCACTGGACAGGGGAAACACCATATATTTT	CASSLDRGNTIYF
.	TRBV11-3	13	TRBJ2-1	TRBD2	TGTGCCAGCAGCCTACGGGGGGACAATGAGCAGTTCTTC	CASSLRGDNEQFF
many	TRBV21-1	23	TRBJ1-5	.	TGTGCCAGCAGCAAAGTTTTATCACGGGCATTTCATAGGACGGTGGGGCAATATCAGCCCCAGCATTTT	CASSKVLSRAFHRTVGQYQPQHF
once	TRBV9	13	TRBJ1-2	TRBD1	TGTGCCAGCAGCGGACAGGGGGCTGGTGGCTACACCTTC	CASSGQGAGGYTF
.	TRBV13	15	TRBJ1-4	TRBD1	TGTGCCAGCAGCTTAGCGGGACAGGGTGTTGAAAAACTGTTTTTT	CASSLAGQGVEKLFF
.	TRBV3-1/TRBV3-2	12	TRBJ1-1	.	TGTGCCAGCAGCCAATATCCTAAAGAAGCTTTCTTT	CASSQYPKEAFF
.	TRBV6-1	17	TRBJ1-3	.	TGTGCCAGCAGTGAGTCGGTATTCAAGGGGACTGGAAACACCATATATTTT	CASSESVFKGTGNTIYF
.	TRBV6-1	16	TRBJ1-2	.	TGTGCCAGCAGTGAAGCACGATCAGGACTTAACTATGGCTACACCTTC	CASSEARSGLNYGYTF
.	TRBV21-1	17	TRBJ2-7	.	TGTGCCAGCAGCCCCCCGGGACTAGCGGGGGGTTCCTACGGGCAGTACTTC	CASSPPGLAGGSYGQYF
.	TRBV6-2/TRBV6-3	16	TRBJ1-4	TRBD1	TGTGCCAGCAGTTCTCCCCTACAGGGGGCCTTTGAAAAACTGTTTTTT	CASSSPLQGAFEKLFF
.	TRBV10-3	15	TRBJ2-3	.	TGTGCCATCAGTCCTAACGCAGGGGGCACAGATACGCAGTATTTT	CAISPNAGGTDTQYF
once	TRBV5-6	17	TRBJ1-2	TRBD1	TGTGCCAGCAGTCAATCCGGGACAGGGGGTTATTACGATGGCTACACCTTC	CASSQSGTGGYYDGYTF
.	TRBV9	16	TRBJ2-5	TRBD2	TGTGCCAGCAGCGTAGGTCTAGCGGGGGAGCAAGAGACCCAGTACTTC	CASSVGLAGEQETQYF
.	TRBV5-5	15	TRBJ1-2	.	TGTGCCAGCAGCTTGGCCTCAGGTGCTAATTATGGCTACACCTTC	CASSLASGANYGYTF
.	TRBV19	14	TRBJ1-5	TRBD1	TGTGCCAGTAGGGACAGGGTGGGCAATCAGCCCCAGCATTTT	CASRDRVGNQPQHF
.	TRBV12-5	16	TRBJ1-1	.	TGTGCTAGTGGTTTGGTACCCGCAGGGCCGGACACTGAAGCTTTCTTT	CASGLVPAGPDTEAFF
.	TRBV7-9	15	TRBJ2-5	.	TGTGCCAGCAGCGACAGACGGACTAATCAAGAGACCCAGTACTTC	CASSDRRTNQETQYF
.	TRBV16	18	TRBJ1-5	.	TGTGCCAGCAGCCAATCCAATCCTGGACAGTATAGCAATCAGCCCCAGCATTTT	CASSQSNPGQYSNQPQHF
.	TRBV4-1	15	TRBJ1-2	.	TGCGCCAGCAGCCTTTCCCCGGGGGGGTTCTATGGCTACACCTTC	CASSLSPGGFYGYTF
.	TRBV7-9	12	TRBJ1-6	.	TGTGCCAGCAGCTTAAACGGCCGGGCCCTCCACTTT	CASSLNGRALHF
.	TRBV18	16	TRBJ1-5	.	TGTGCCAGCTCACCACAATACAGTTATAGCAATCAGCCCCAGCATTTT	CASSPQYSYSNQPQHF
.	TRBV18	16	TRBJ2-1	.	TGTGCCAGCTCACCAGGGCTCGCGGGCTCCGGCAATGAGCAGTTCTTC	CASSPGLAGSGNEQFF
.	TRBV4-2	16	TRBJ1-2	TRBD1	TGTGCCAGCAGCCAAGACTGGGGACAGGGGGATCGTGGCTACACCTTC	CASSQDWGQGDRGYTF
.	TRBV18	18	TRBJ1-2	.	TGTGCCAGCTCACCGGGTCGGGTGGGCGGAGGATCTCTCTATGGCTACACCTTC	CASSPGRVGGGSLYGYTF
.	TRBV30	16	TRBJ2-3	TRBD1	TGTGCCTGGAGTCTCGGACAGGGGAGGGCCGCAGATACGCAGTATTTT	CAWSLGQGRAADTQYF
once	TRBV5-1	16	TRBJ2-5	TRBD1	TGCGCCAGCAGCTTGGCCGACAGGGGCTACCAAGAGACCCAGTACTTC	CASSLADRGYQETQYF
.	TRBV7-3	14	TRBJ2-1	TRBD1	TGTGCCAGCAGCTTATCGGGACAGAACAATGAGCAGTTCTTC	CASSLSGQNNEQFF
.	TRBV19	14	TRBJ1-5	.	TGTGCCACCTCCGGGACAACTAGGGATCAGCCCCAGCATTTT	CATSGTTRDQPQHF